This TCR beta chain is from a study of blood T cell repertoires in COVID-19. Overall study: The study drew acute and convalescent COVID-19 samples from the United States, Italy and Spain.

Sequencing was performed with immunoSEQ multiplex PCR; in TCRdb, only in-frame clones are kept and a portion is missing. The repertoire includes roughly 63,000 clones, 74% of them detected once, and roughly 27% sits in the top ten. The CDR3 contains 15 residues. The rearrangement links TRBV21-1 to TRBJ2-2; no check of the table's D call, TRBD1, against the DNA was made. TRBV21-1 is given as a pseudogene. This clonotype originated in a woman of 80 years or more with acute or convalescent COVID-19. The sequenced material came from peripheral blood. The CDR3 DNA sequence: TGTGCCAGCAGCACGCTAAACAGGGACACCGGGGAGCTGTTTTTT. Translating it yields CASSTLNRDTGELFF.